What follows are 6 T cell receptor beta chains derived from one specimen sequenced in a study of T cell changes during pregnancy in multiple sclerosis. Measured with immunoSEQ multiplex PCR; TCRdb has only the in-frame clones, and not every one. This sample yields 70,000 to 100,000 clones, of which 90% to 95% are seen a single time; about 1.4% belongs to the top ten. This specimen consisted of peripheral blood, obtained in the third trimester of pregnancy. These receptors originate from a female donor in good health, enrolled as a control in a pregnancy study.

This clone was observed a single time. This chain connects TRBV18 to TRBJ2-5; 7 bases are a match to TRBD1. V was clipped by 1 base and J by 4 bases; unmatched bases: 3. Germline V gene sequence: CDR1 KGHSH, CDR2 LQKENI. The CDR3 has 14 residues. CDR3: CASSPQTGVETQYF. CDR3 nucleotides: TGTGCCAGCTCACCACAAACAGGGGTAGAGACCCAGTACTTC.

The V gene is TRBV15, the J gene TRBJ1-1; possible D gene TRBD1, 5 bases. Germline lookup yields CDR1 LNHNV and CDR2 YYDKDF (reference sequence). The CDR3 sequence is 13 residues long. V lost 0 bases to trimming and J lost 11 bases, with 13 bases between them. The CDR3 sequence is CATSRDLEGTAFF. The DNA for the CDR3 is TGTGCCACCAGCAGAGATTTAGAGGGGACTGCTTTCTTT. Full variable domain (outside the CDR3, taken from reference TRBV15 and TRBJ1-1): DAMVIQNPRYQVTQFGKPVTLSCSQTLNHNVMYWYQQKSSQAPKLLFHYYDKDFNNEADTPDNFQSRRPNTSFCFLDIRSPGLGDTAMYLCATSRDLEGTAFFGQGTRLTVV.

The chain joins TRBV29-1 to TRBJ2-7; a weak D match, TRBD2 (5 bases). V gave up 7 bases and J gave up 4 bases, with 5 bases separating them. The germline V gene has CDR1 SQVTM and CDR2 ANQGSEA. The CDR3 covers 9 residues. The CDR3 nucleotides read TGCAGCGGACTATACGAGCAGTACTTC. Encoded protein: CSGLYEQYF.

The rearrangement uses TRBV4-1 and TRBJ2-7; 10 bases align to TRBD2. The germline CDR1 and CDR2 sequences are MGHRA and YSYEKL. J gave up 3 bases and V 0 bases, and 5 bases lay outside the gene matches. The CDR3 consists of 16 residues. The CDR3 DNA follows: TGCGCCAGCAGCCAAGAGAGCCTAGCGGGAGTCTACGAGCAGTACTTC. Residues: CASSQESLAGVYEQYF.

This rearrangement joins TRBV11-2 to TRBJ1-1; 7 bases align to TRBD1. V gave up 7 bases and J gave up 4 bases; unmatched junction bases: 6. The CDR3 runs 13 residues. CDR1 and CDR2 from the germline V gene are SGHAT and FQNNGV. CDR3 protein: CASKRQGGTEAFF. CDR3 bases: TGTGCCAGCAAAAGACAGGGCGGCACTGAAGCTTTCTTT.

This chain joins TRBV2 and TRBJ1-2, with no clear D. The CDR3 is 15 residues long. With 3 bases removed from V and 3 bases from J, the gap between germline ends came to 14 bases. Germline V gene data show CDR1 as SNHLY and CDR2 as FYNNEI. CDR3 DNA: TGTGCCAGCAGTGAGGAGTGGCGTCTGGACTATGGCTACACCTTC. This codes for CASSEEWRLDYGYTF.